The 31 T cell receptor beta chains in this list originate from one sample, sequenced in a study of early T cells in non-severe SARS-CoV-2 infection. TCRdb processed the 5' RACE reads anew with MiXCR; each CDR3 protein has one entry. The sample has roughly 63,000 distinct CDR3 sequences, 9.5% to 15% seen once. The material sequenced was whole blood. The source of these receptors is an adult who was a healthcare worker with PCR-confirmed SARS-CoV-2 infection or an uninfected control (not recorded which).

This chain links TRBV28 with TRBJ1-1, with TRBD1 identical over 9 bases. V was pared by 3 bases and J by 13 bases, with 6 bases of the junction left unmatched. This CDR3 has 12 amino acids. Germline CDR1 reads MDHEN; CDR2 reads SYDVKM. The CDR3 DNA sequence: TGTGCCAGCAGTTTGGCCGACAGGGGGGATTTCTTT. Protein product: CASSLADRGDFF.

V is TRBV20-1 and J is TRBJ2-7, with TRBD2 identical over 14 bases. Trimming removed 2 bases from V and 7 bases from J; junction bases left unmatched: 7. The CDR3 totals 15 residues. In germline, CDR1 is DFQATT, CDR2 SNEGSKA (reference sequence). The CDR3 sequence: CSARSLGLAGDEQYF. For the CDR3, the DNA is TGCAGTGCTAGAAGCCTGGGACTAGCGGGAGATGAGCAGTACTTC.

This clonotype has only a few counts. The chain couples TRBV7-3 to TRBJ2-1, with 9 bases fitting TRBD2. Germline trimming cut 1 base from V and 8 bases from J; bases unmatched to any gene: 6. The CDR3 consists of 15 residues. Per the germline V gene, CDR1 is SGHTA and CDR2 is FQGTGA. CDR3 nucleotide sequence: TGTGCCAGCAGCTTAAAGGTAGCGGGAGAGTATGAGCAGTTCTTC. It encodes CASSLKVAGEYEQFF.

V gene TRBV28 combines with J gene TRBJ2-2; no definite D call. V was shortened by 1 base and J by 8 bases, with 11 bases between the two germline ends. Germline loops: CDR1 MDHEN, CDR2 SYDVKM. The CDR3 consists of 14 residues. This chain's CDR3 is CASSLSMRRGELFF. CDR3 in DNA: TGTGCCAGCAGTTTATCCATGCGCCGAGGGGAGCTGTTTTTT.

This clonotype was detected ten times or more. This chain connects TRBV6-1 to TRBJ2-1, with a tentative D call TRBD1 (6 bases). CDR3 size: 12 residues. With 9 bases removed from V and 3 bases from J, the gap between germline ends came to 9 bases. The germline gives CDR1 MNHNS, CDR2 SASEGT. The CDR3 bases are TGTGCCAGTATAGGGGGCTACAATGAGCAGTTCTTC. This sequence encodes CASIGGYNEQFF.

In this sample, this clonotype turned up many times. The V call is TRBV18, the J call TRBJ2-3; 11 bases are shared with TRBD2. Per the germline V gene, CDR1 is KGHSH and CDR2 is LQKENI. V shed 3 bases, J shed 4 bases, and the junction held 9 bases outside the gene matches. There are 17 residues in the CDR3. The CDR3 loop reads CASSPRTSGSSPDTQYF. In nucleotides, the CDR3 is TGTGCCAGCTCACCGCGTACTAGCGGGAGTTCCCCAGATACGCAGTATTTT.

This clonotype was detected only a few times. V usage is TRBV29-1 and J usage is TRBJ2-3; TRBD2 agrees at 12 bases. Trimming took 6 bases from V and 5 from J; bases not matched to a gene: 9. Germline CDR1 is SQVTM and CDR2 is ANQGSEA. The CDR3 extends over 15 amino acids. The CDR3 reads CSVASGRAVGDTQYF. CDR3 DNA sequence: TGCAGCGTGGCTAGCGGGAGGGCCGTGGGAGATACGCAGTATTTT.

This clonotype was recorded many times. The chain joins TRBV18 to TRBJ2-1, with 8 nucleotides matching TRBD1. The CDR3 runs 16 residues. The V and J ends lost 0 bases and 9 bases, in that order; junction bases with no gene match: 10. The germline gives CDR1 KGHSH, CDR2 LQKENI. The DNA of the CDR3 is TGTGCCAGCTCACCACCCCAGCAGGACAGGGTCAGTGAGCAGTTCTTC. It specifies CASSPPQQDRVSEQFF.

This clonotype was recorded many times. The chain carries TRBV7-3 and TRBJ1-1; 9 nucleotides match TRBD1. This CDR3 region has 15 residues. J was trimmed by 5 bases and V by 5 bases; bases with no gene match: 9. CDR1 and CDR2 (germline): SGHTA, FQGTGA. CDR3 protein: CASSRGGTGKTEAFF. Here the CDR3 DNA reads TGTGCCAGCAGCCGCGGCGGGACAGGGAAAACTGAAGCTTTCTTT.

This clonotype was seen at least ten times. V usage is TRBV11-1 and J usage is TRBJ2-7; tentatively, D is TRBD2 (6 bases). Germline CDR1 SGHAT, CDR2 FQDESV (reference sequence). Trimming shortened V by 1 base and J by 6 bases, and 16 bases separated the two germline ends. The CDR3 runs 15 residues. The CDR3 sequence: CASSLDGGSGREQYF. In DNA, the CDR3 is TGTGCCAGCAGCTTAGATGGAGGGAGTGGGCGCGAGCAGTACTTC.

This clonotype appeared many times. J is TRBJ2-7 and V is TRBV28; D not resolved. The CDR3 spans 11 residues. Germline-derived CDR1 and CDR2 are MDHEN and SYDVKM. V gave up 5 bases and J gave up 3 bases, with 5 bases separating them. The DNA of the CDR3 is TGTGCCAGCAGTCTGCTCTACGAGCAGTACTTC. It codes for CASSLLYEQYF.

This clonotype was observed a handful of times. The chain links TRBV14 to TRBJ1-2; D is ambiguous. This CDR3 is 12 amino acids long. Between the trimmed V and J ends, which lost 6 bases and 0 bases, there was a span of 5 bases. Germline assignment: CDR1 SGHDN and CDR2 FVKESK. The CDR3 sequence is CASSGPNYGYTF. CDR3 DNA sequence: TGTGCCAGCAGTGGACCTAACTATGGCTACACCTTC.

With respect to this clonotype: A read error may be the cause here, since a much bigger clone is one base away. The rearrangement uses TRBV7-9 and TRBJ2-3; D is perhaps TRBD1 (6 bases). Germline V gene lookup returns CDR1 SEHNR and CDR2 FQNEAQ (reference sequence). The CDR3 is 10 residues long. As DNA, the CDR3 is TGCTGCCAGGGGACAGATACGCAGTATTTT. As protein: CCQGTDTQYF.

This clonotype ranks as medium-sized (0.01 to 0.1%). V usage is TRBV29-1 and J usage is TRBJ2-7, with TRBD2 as a possible D gene (5 bases). The CDR3 sequence is 13 residues long. Germline CDR1 reads SQVTM; CDR2 reads ANQGSEA. V was shortened by 4 bases and J by 4 bases, with 14 bases between the two germline ends. The CDR3 here is CSVGSGEHYEQYF. DNA of the CDR3: TGCAGCGTTGGGAGCGGAGAACATTACGAGCAGTACTTC.

This clonotype appeared a few times. The rearrangement joins TRBV20-1 to TRBJ2-7; 11 bases agree with TRBD2. The CDR3 is made up of 18 amino acids. The V gene end was trimmed by 7 bases and the J gene end by 1 base; junction bases not matched to a gene: 18. Germline lookup yields CDR1 DFQATT and CDR2 SNEGSKA (reference sequence). The CDR3 region has the DNA TGCAGTGTCAGACCGACTAGCGGGATGTTGGCGCAATCCTACGAGCAGTACTTC. It codes for CSVRPTSGMLAQSYEQYF.

This rearrangement joins TRBV19 to TRBJ2-7, with 14 bases identical to TRBD2. The trim removed 3 bases at V and 7 bases at J, leaving 2 bases unmatched. Germline values: CDR1 LNHDA, CDR2 SQIVND (reference sequence). This CDR3 region has 14 residues. The CDR3 nucleotides are TGTGCCAGTAGTATGGGACTAGCGGGAGTTGAGCAGTACTTC. It yields the protein CASSMGLAGVEQYF.

This clonotype came up a few times. The chain uses TRBV20-1 and TRBJ2-5; no clear D gene. From germline, CDR1 is DFQATT and CDR2 SNEGSKA (reference sequence). This CDR3 is 13 amino acids long. Trimming stripped 3 bases from V and 5 bases from J, with 13 bases between. This chain's CDR3 is CSARTPGRETQYF. In nucleotides, the CDR3 is TGCAGTGCTAGGACCCCCGGGCGGGAGACCCAGTACTTC.

This clonotype was seen only a few times. The DNA is left out, because the CDR3 cannot be placed on it with certainty; the CDR3 is given as TCRdb lists it. The rearrangement joins TRBV7-5 to TRBJ2-1; the D call TRBD2 from the table was never checked on the DNA. TRBV7-5 is a pseudogene segment. The CDR3 has 20 residues if both end residues are counted. This chain's CDR3 is CISVSEACNSGRGTYNEQFF.

The rearrangement uses TRBV7-9 and TRBJ1-1; D is ambiguous. From germline, CDR1 is SEHNR and CDR2 FQNEAQ (reference sequence). The CDR3 is 15 amino acids. V was trimmed by 5 bases and J by 1 base, leaving 14 bases between them. This CDR3 is CASSPIRSANTEAFF. In nucleotides, the CDR3 is TGTGCCAGCAGCCCTATAAGGTCAGCGAACACTGAAGCTTTCTTT.

This clonotype was detected ten times or more. In DNA, the CDR3 is TGTGCCAGCAGTTTGATGGGCTCTCGACATCAAGAGACCCAGTACTTC. This translates into CASSLMGSRHQETQYF. This rearrangement joins TRBV28 to TRBJ2-5; D call uncertain. This CDR3 comprises 16 residues. Germline CDR1 MDHEN, CDR2 SYDVKM. Trimming stripped 3 bases from V and 2 bases from J, with 16 bases between.

This clonotype has at least ten counts. The V gene is TRBV11-2, the J gene TRBJ1-4, with TRBD1 identical over 10 bases. CDR3 size: 17 residues. The V and J ends lost 5 bases and 8 bases, in that order; junction bases with no gene match: 14. Per germline, CDR1 SGHAT and CDR2 FQNNGV. The CDR3 reads CASSPPRGTGEDEKLFF. CDR3 nucleotide sequence: TGTGCCAGCAGCCCTCCCCGAGGGACAGGGGAGGACGAAAAACTGTTTTTT.

This clonotype was found many times. The chain has TRBV20-1 and TRBJ2-7, with a possible D match to TRBD2 (6 bases). V lost 5 bases to trimming and J lost 4 bases, with 18 bases between them. CDR3 length: 14 amino acids. Germline lookup yields CDR1 DFQATT and CDR2 SNEGSKA (reference sequence). This CDR3 reads CSAGPRGDRYEQYF. CDR3 nucleotides: TGCAGTGCTGGACCCCGCGGGGATCGATACGAGCAGTACTTC.

This clonotype showed up many times. The V gene is TRBV6-1, the J gene TRBJ2-7; D is uncertain. Germline loops: CDR1 MNHNS, CDR2 SASEGT. The CDR3 runs 13 residues. V shed 7 bases and J shed 3 bases, with 13 bases lying between them. CDR3: CASKGGPSYEQYF. The DNA for the CDR3 is TGTGCCAGCAAAGGTGGGCCGAGCTACGAGCAGTACTTC.

The chain joins TRBV6-4 to TRBJ2-1, with 8 bases lining up with TRBD2. Germline lookup yields CDR1 MRHNA and CDR2 SNTAGT. Trimming at V came to 5 bases and at J to 11 bases, leaving 8 bases not matched to a gene. This CDR3 spans 13 amino acids. The CDR3 region has the DNA TGTGCCAGCAGTCCCGGGACTAGTAATAAGCAGTTCTTC. This encodes CASSPGTSNKQFF.

In this sample, this clonotype turned up many times. The chain carries TRBV28 and TRBJ1-2; no reliable D call. Germline V CDR1 and CDR2: MDHEN, SYDVKM. The CDR3 contains 14 residues. V lost 7 bases to trimming and J lost 4 bases, with 16 bases between them. For the CDR3, the DNA is TGTGCCAGCACCATCACCCAGGTTGGCTATGGCTACACCTTC. Amino acids: CASTITQVGYGYTF.

This clonotype was picked up many times. The chain has TRBV5-1 and TRBJ2-5, with D unclear. CDR1 SGHRS and CDR2 YFSETQ come from the germline V gene. This CDR3 region has 13 residues. Between the trimmed V and J ends, which lost 6 bases and 4 bases, there was a span of 13 bases. The CDR3 coding sequence is TGCGCCAGCACCCTGGAGAGAGGAGAGACCCAGTACTTC. Translated, it gives CASTLERGETQYF.

Only a few counts were recorded for this clonotype. The J gene is TRBJ2-1, the V gene TRBV2; 7 bases line up with TRBD2. The trim removed 9 bases at V and 4 bases at J, leaving 6 bases unmatched. Germline CDR1 and CDR2: SNHLY and FYNNEI. There are 13 residues in the CDR3. The DNA for the CDR3 is TGTGCCAGTAAGACTAGCCAATACAATGAGCAGTTCTTC. Translating gives CASKTSQYNEQFF.

The chain couples TRBV30 to TRBJ2-1; D may be TRBD1 or TRBD2 (5 bases each). The CDR3 is made up of 13 amino acids. From germline, CDR1 is GTSNPN and CDR2 SVGIG (reference sequence). The V and J ends lost 2 bases and 5 bases respectively, with 10 bases between them. The CDR3 coding sequence is TGTGCCTGGAGTCTCCCGGGACACAATGAGCAGTTCTTC. As protein: CAWSLPGHNEQFF.

This chain connects TRBV28 to TRBJ2-3; 8 bases map to TRBD1. CDR3 length: 16 amino acids. The ends lost 5 bases at V and 3 bases at J; junction bases unmatched: 10. CDR1 is MDHEN and CDR2 is SYDVKM in the germline V gene. CDR3 DNA: TGTGCCAGCAGTCCCCAACAGGGGGTTCCGACAGATACGCAGTATTTT. Its translation: CASSPQQGVPTDTQYF. Supplemented by reference TRBV28 and TRBJ2-3, the full variable domain reads DVKVTQSSRYLVKRTGEKVFLECVQDMDHENMFWYRQDPGLGLRLIYFSYDVKMKEKGDIPEGYSVSREKKERFSLILESASTNQTSMYLCASSPQQGVPTDTQYFGPGTRLTVL.

The chain combines TRBV7-9 with TRBJ2-1; 7 bases fit TRBD2. The CDR3 sequence is 16 residues long. The trim removed 5 bases at V and 6 bases at J, leaving 13 bases unmatched. Germline CDR1 is SEHNR and CDR2 is FQNEAQ (reference sequence). The CDR3 DNA follows: TGTGCCAGCAGCCCCGATCTGGGGGGAGGGCCCAATGAGCAGTTCTTC. This encodes CASSPDLGGGPNEQFF.

This clonotype showed up many times. The J gene is TRBJ2-1, the V gene TRBV28; D is undetermined. Germline V lookup: CDR1 MDHEN, CDR2 SYDVKM. V was clipped by 4 bases and J by 5 bases, with 3 bases between them. CDR3 length: 11 amino acids. In DNA, the CDR3 is TGTGCCAGCAGTTACAACAATGAGCAGTTCTTC. The encoded protein is CASSYNNEQFF.